These T cell receptor beta chains were read from a single sample in a study of blood T cell repertoires in COVID-19. Some clones are missing from TCRdb's copy, which holds only in-frame ones; the method was immunoSEQ multiplex PCR. The table has roughly 250,000 clones, roughly 82% seen once. The sequencing sample was made of peripheral blood. All receptors come from a woman older than 75 with active or convalescent COVID-19. CDR3s include the opening cysteine and the closing phenylalanine or tryptophan. The order of the fields is V gene, clone size, D gene, J gene, CDR3 DNA, CDR3 protein. D genes are given only for firm matches. Size tells how often a clone was seen (once, few, many) or the class of an expanded clone, and some rows leave it out.

V gene: TRBV5-1
clone size: NA
D gene: TRBD1
J gene: TRBJ1-2
CDR3 DNA: TGCGCCAGCAGCTTCTGGGACAGGAGCTATGGCTACACCTTC
CDR3 protein: CASSFWDRSYGYTF

V gene: TRBV7-6
clone size: NA
D gene: TRBD1
J gene: TRBJ1-6
CDR3 DNA: TGTGCCAGCAGCTCCCTCCGGGACAGGGACTCACCCCTCCACTTT
CDR3 protein: CASSSLRDRDSPLHF

V gene: TRBV11-2
clone size: NA
D gene: NA
J gene: TRBJ1-6
CDR3 DNA: TGTGCCAGCAGCTTAGGTCGGGTGAGCTCCTATAATTCACCCCTCCACTTT
CDR3 protein: CASSLGRVSSYNSPLHF

V gene: TRBV19
clone size: NA
D gene: NA
J gene: TRBJ1-1
CDR3 DNA: TGTGCCATAAGGCCGCAGGGAGGGCGCGCGACTGAAGCTTTCTTT
CDR3 protein: CAIRPQGGRATEAFF

V gene: TRBV5-1
clone size: NA
D gene: TRBD1
J gene: TRBJ2-1
CDR3 DNA: TGCGCCAGCAGCCTACGGGACAGATACAATGAGCAGTTCTTC
CDR3 protein: CASSLRDRYNEQFF

V gene: TRBV29-1
clone size: NA
D gene: TRBD2
J gene: TRBJ2-1
CDR3 DNA: TGCAGCGTTGGGATATTAGCGGGAGGGCCGAATGAGCAGTTCTTC
CDR3 protein: CSVGILAGGPNEQFF

V gene: TRBV5-1
clone size: few
D gene: NA
J gene: TRBJ1-1
CDR3 DNA: TGCGCCAGCAGCTCTGATACGTCAGGGAGGCGCACTGAAGCTTTCTTT
CDR3 protein: CASSSDTSGRRTEAFF

V gene: TRBV28
clone size: once
D gene: TRBD2
J gene: TRBJ2-1
CDR3 DNA: TGTGCCAGCAGTTCGCCCGGGACTAGCGGGGAGAATGAGCAGTTCTTC
CDR3 protein: CASSSPGTSGENEQFF

V gene: TRBV2
clone size: NA
D gene: TRBD1
J gene: TRBJ2-5
CDR3 DNA: TGTGCCAGCAGGCCAGGGGGAGTCGAGGAGACCCAGTACTTC
CDR3 protein: CASRPGGVEETQYF

V gene: TRBV28
clone size: NA
D gene: NA
J gene: TRBJ1-6
CDR3 DNA: TGTGCCACCTCTGCTCGGTATATCTATAATTCACCCCTCCACTTT
CDR3 protein: CATSARYIYNSPLHF

V gene: TRBV19
clone size: NA
D gene: NA
J gene: TRBJ2-2
CDR3 DNA: TGTGCCAGTAGTATAGAGCGGATGAACACCGGGGAGCTGTTTTTT
CDR3 protein: CASSIERMNTGELFF

V gene: TRBV5-1
clone size: few
D gene: NA
J gene: TRBJ1-2
CDR3 DNA: TGCGCCAGCAGCTTGGGGACAGTGGATTTCTATGGCTACACCTTC
CDR3 protein: CASSLGTVDFYGYTF

V gene: TRBV19
clone size: NA
D gene: NA
J gene: TRBJ1-5
CDR3 DNA: TGTGCCAGTAGTACCTTGGGGCGCAGCAATCAGCCCCAGCATTTT
CDR3 protein: CASSTLGRSNQPQHF

V gene: TRBV5-1
clone size: NA
D gene: NA
J gene: TRBJ2-7
CDR3 DNA: TGCGCCAGCAGTTTATCAGGGGATTCCTACGAGCAGTACTTC
CDR3 protein: CASSLSGDSYEQYF

V gene: TRBV6-1
clone size: NA
D gene: NA
J gene: TRBJ2-7
CDR3 DNA: TGTGCCAGCAGTGAAGGGGGGGGGCGCCACGAGCAGTACTTC
CDR3 protein: CASSEGGGRHEQYF